The rows below give T cell receptor beta chains drawn from one sample of a study of Ad26.COV2.S vaccination and SARS-CoV-2 variants. TCRdb keeps only in-frame clones here, not all; method: immunoSEQ multiplex PCR. This table holds about 400,000 clones, around 89% found once. The sample was peripheral blood, taken in a trial of Ad26.COV2.S vaccine versus placebo. These receptors originate from a person aged 18-60 years who received the Ad26.COV2.S COVID-19 vaccine or a placebo. Both conserved end residues are part of each CDR3. The order of the fields is D gene, CDR3 length, V gene, clone size, J gene, CDR3 DNA, CDR3 protein. A D gene is named only where the DNA matches it firmly. The size field is filled for only some rows; it gives once, few, many or a size class.

d_gene: -
len: 15
v_gene: TRBV7-6
abundance: -
j_gene: TRBJ1-4
CDR3nt: TGTGCCAGCAGCCCACGGGAGGGGTGGGATGAAAAACTGTTTTTT
CDR3aa: CASSPREGWDEKLFF

d_gene: TRBD1
len: 15
v_gene: TRBV18
abundance: -
j_gene: TRBJ1-5
CDR3nt: TGTGCCAGCTCACCAGGGACAGGTTGGGGTCAGCCCCAGCATTTT
CDR3aa: CASSPGTGWGQPQHF

d_gene: -
len: 15
v_gene: TRBV7-2
abundance: few
j_gene: TRBJ1-5
CDR3nt: TGTGCCAGCAGCCGGCGGGGGCGAGATTTTCAGCCCCAGCATTTT
CDR3aa: CASSRRGRDFQPQHF

d_gene: -
len: 12
v_gene: TRBV7-9
abundance: once
j_gene: TRBJ2-7
CDR3nt: TGTGCCAGCAGTAGGGGTTTGTACGAGCAGTACTTC
CDR3aa: CASSRGLYEQYF

d_gene: -
len: 11
v_gene: TRBV27
abundance: -
j_gene: TRBJ2-2
CDR3nt: TGTGCCAGCAGTTTCAGGGGGGAGCTGTTTTTT
CDR3aa: CASSFRGELFF

d_gene: TRBD1
len: 15
v_gene: TRBV3-1/TRBV3-2
abundance: -
j_gene: TRBJ1-6
CDR3nt: TGTGCCAGCAGCCAACAGGGGGCTCCTTATTCTCCCCTCCACTTT
CDR3aa: CASSQQGAPYSPLHF

d_gene: -
len: 12
v_gene: TRBV10-3
abundance: -
j_gene: TRBJ1-1
CDR3nt: TGTGCCACCACCCCCGACGACACTGAAGCTTTCTTT
CDR3aa: CATTPDDTEAFF

d_gene: TRBD1
len: 14
v_gene: TRBV29-1
abundance: once
j_gene: TRBJ2-1
CDR3nt: TGCAGCGTCCGCAGGGGGTTCGCCTACAATGAGCAGTTCTTC
CDR3aa: CSVRRGFAYNEQFF

d_gene: TRBD2
len: 16
v_gene: TRBV11-3
abundance: -
j_gene: TRBJ2-1
CDR3nt: TGTGCCAGCAGCTCCCGAGAGGGACTATCGGTCGATGAGCAGTTCTTC
CDR3aa: CASSSREGLSVDEQFF

d_gene: TRBD2
len: 14
v_gene: TRBV7-2
abundance: -
j_gene: TRBJ2-7
CDR3nt: TGTGCCAGCAGCCAGGCGCTAGCGGGATACGAGCAGTACTTC
CDR3aa: CASSQALAGYEQYF

d_gene: TRBD1
len: 14
v_gene: TRBV5-4
abundance: once
j_gene: TRBJ2-7
CDR3nt: TGTGCCAGCAGCCAGGGACAGGGATACTACGAGCAGTACTTC
CDR3aa: CASSQGQGYYEQYF

d_gene: -
len: 20
v_gene: TRBV5-1
abundance: -
j_gene: TRBJ2-7
CDR3nt: TGCGCCAGCAGCTTGGCCGTTTATTCGATGACCGGGACGAATCCCTACGAGCAGTACTTC
CDR3aa: CASSLAVYSMTGTNPYEQYF

d_gene: TRBD2
len: 16
v_gene: TRBV7-9
abundance: -
j_gene: TRBJ2-1
CDR3nt: TGTGCCAGCAGCCGACGGAGCGGGAGATCTTGGAATGAGCAGTTCTTC
CDR3aa: CASSRRSGRSWNEQFF

d_gene: TRBD2
len: 15
v_gene: TRBV5-4
abundance: -
j_gene: TRBJ2-3
CDR3nt: TGTGCCAGCAGCGGGGAGCGGGGGAGCACAGATACGCAGTATTTT
CDR3aa: CASSGERGSTDTQYF

d_gene: -
len: 16
v_gene: TRBV11-3
abundance: -
j_gene: TRBJ2-3
CDR3nt: TGTGCCAGCAGCTTACGGGGAGCGAGCGGTACAGATACGCAGTATTTT
CDR3aa: CASSLRGASGTDTQYF

d_gene: TRBD2
len: 16
v_gene: TRBV6-1
abundance: once
j_gene: TRBJ2-3
CDR3nt: TGTGCCAGCAGTGAGGTTAGCGGGGAGGGCACAGATACGCAGTATTTT
CDR3aa: CASSEVSGEGTDTQYF

d_gene: -
len: 14
v_gene: TRBV5-1
abundance: -
j_gene: TRBJ2-7
CDR3nt: TGCGCCAGCAGCTTGGGAGGGATAGGAAACGAGCAGTACTTC
CDR3aa: CASSLGGIGNEQYF

d_gene: TRBD1
len: 13
v_gene: TRBV30
abundance: -
j_gene: TRBJ2-7
CDR3nt: TGTGCCTGTATAAGGGACAGTTCCTACGAGCAGTACTTC
CDR3aa: CACIRDSSYEQYF

d_gene: TRBD2
len: 15
v_gene: TRBV5-1
abundance: -
j_gene: TRBJ2-2
CDR3nt: TGCGCCAGCAGCCTCCGGGACTACGGGTCCGGGGAGCTGTTTTTT
CDR3aa: CASSLRDYGSGELFF

d_gene: -
len: 14
v_gene: TRBV6-4
abundance: -
j_gene: TRBJ2-3
CDR3nt: TGTGCCAGCAGTGACTCGAAGGGGGCAGATACGCAGTATTTT
CDR3aa: CASSDSKGADTQYF

d_gene: TRBD2
len: 17
v_gene: TRBV3-1/TRBV3-2
abundance: -
j_gene: TRBJ2-3
CDR3nt: TGTGCCAGCAGCCGGGGACTAGCGGGAGGGCCAGGGGATACGCAGTATTTT
CDR3aa: CASSRGLAGGPGDTQYF

d_gene: -
len: 14
v_gene: TRBV28
abundance: -
j_gene: TRBJ1-2
CDR3nt: TGTGCCAGCACCGCGGTAGGGGGAGGCTATGGCTACACCTTC
CDR3aa: CASTAVGGGYGYTF